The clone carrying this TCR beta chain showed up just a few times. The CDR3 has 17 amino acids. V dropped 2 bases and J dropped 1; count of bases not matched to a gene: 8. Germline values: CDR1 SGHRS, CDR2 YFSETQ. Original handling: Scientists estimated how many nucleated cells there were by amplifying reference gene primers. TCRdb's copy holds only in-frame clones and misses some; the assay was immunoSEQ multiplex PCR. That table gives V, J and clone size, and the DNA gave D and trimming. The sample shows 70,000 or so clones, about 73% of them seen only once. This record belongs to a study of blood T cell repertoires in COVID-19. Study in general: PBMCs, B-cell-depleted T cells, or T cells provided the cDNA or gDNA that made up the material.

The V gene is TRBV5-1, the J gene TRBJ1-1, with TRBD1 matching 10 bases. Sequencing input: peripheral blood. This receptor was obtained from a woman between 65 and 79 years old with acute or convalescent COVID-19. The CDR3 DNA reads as TGCGCCAGCAGCTTACCGACAGGGGGCGTTGGGAACACTGAAGCTTTCTTT. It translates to CASSLPTGGVGNTEAFF. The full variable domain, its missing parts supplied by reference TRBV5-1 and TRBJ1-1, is KAGVTQTPRYLIKTRGQQVTLSCSPISGHRSVSWYQQTPGQGLQFLFEYFSETQRNKGNFPGRFSGRQFSNSRSEMNVSTLELGDSALYLCASSLPTGGVGNTEAFFGQGTRLTVV.